This TCR beta chain was found in a study of cytomegalovirus exposure and HLA in healthy donors. 60 Vbeta and 13 Jbeta primers were used in PCR. Data came from immunoSEQ multiplex PCR; TCRdb stores just in-frame clones and leaves some out. The data show roughly 100,000 clones, around 82% seen once. This clone was seen a few times. What it binds is not known. Points from the study as a whole: Researchers counted over 150 TCR beta chains as cytomegalovirus-associated.

Trimming removed 4 bases from V and 0 bases from J, with 9 bases in between. Germline lookup yields CDR1 MGHRA and CDR2 YSYEKL. The CDR3 has 15 amino acids. The clonotype comes from a woman between 55 and 75 years old in good health and CMV-seronegative. Sequenced input: PBMCs. The gene calls are TRBV4-1 and TRBJ1-4; TRBD1 is a possible D gene (5 bases). The CDR3 nucleotides are TGCGCCAGCAGCCCGGGGGAGTCAACTAATGAAAAACTGTTTTTT. Its translation is CASSPGESTNEKLFF.